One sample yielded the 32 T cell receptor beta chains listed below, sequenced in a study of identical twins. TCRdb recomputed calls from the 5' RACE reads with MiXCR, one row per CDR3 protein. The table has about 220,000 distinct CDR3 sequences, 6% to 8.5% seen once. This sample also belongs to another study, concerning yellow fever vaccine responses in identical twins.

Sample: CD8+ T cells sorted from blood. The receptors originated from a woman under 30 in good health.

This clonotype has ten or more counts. CDR3 residues: CASSLAGLAGPTDTQYF. In DNA form, the CDR3 reads TGCGCCAGCAGCTTGGCGGGACTAGCGGGACCCACAGATACGCAGTATTTT. The gene calls are TRBV5-1 and TRBJ2-3, with TRBD2 identical over 13 bases. CDR3 length equals 17 residues. V was clipped by 0 bases and J by 2 bases; unmatched bases: 3. CDR1 and CDR2 (germline): SGHRS, YFSETQ.

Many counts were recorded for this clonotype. CDR3 DNA: TGCAGTGCTAGCCCCCACGCCACAGGGGCCTACGAGCAGTACGTC. Translation gives CSASPHATGAYEQYV. The chain couples TRBV20-1 to TRBJ2-7; 7 bases map to TRBD1. The CDR3 totals 15 residues. Germline V gene lookup returns CDR1 DFQATT and CDR2 SNEGSKA (reference sequence). V trimming: 3 bases; J trimming: 2 bases; junction bases outside the gene matches: 10.

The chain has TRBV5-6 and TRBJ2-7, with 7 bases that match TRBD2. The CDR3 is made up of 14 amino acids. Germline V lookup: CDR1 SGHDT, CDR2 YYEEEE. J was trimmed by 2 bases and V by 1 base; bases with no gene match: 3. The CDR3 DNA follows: TGTGCCAGCAGCTTGAGTCTAGCGGCCTACGAGCAGTACTTC. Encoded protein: CASSLSLAAYEQYF. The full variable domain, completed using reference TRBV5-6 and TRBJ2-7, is DAGVTQSPTHLIKTRGQQVTLRCSPKSGHDTVSWYQQALGQGPQFIFQYYEEEERQRGNFPDRFSGHQFPNYSSELNVNALLLGDSALYLCASSLSLAAYEQYFGPGTRLTVT.

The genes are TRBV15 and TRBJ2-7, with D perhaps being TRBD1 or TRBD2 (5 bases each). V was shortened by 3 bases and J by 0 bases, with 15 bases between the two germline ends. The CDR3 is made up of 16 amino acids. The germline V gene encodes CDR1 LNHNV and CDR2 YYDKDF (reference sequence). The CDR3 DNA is TGTGCCACCAGCAGTCGTCGGGACGGCAGCTCCTACGAGCAGTACTTC. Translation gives CATSSRRDGSSYEQYF.

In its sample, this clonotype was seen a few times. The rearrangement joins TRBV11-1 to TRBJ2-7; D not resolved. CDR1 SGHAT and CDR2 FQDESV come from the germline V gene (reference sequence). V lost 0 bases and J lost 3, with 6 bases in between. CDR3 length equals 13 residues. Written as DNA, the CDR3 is TGTGCCAGCAGCTTAGCGTCGAGCTACGAGCAGTACGTC. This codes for CASSLASSYEQYV.

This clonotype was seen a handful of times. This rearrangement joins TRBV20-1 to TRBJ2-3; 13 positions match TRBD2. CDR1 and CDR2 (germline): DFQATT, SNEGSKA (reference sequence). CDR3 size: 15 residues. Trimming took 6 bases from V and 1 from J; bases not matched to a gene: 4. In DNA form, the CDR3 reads TGCAGTGCACATGGACTAGCGGGGGGCACAGATACGCAGTATTTT. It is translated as CSAHGLAGGTDTQYF.

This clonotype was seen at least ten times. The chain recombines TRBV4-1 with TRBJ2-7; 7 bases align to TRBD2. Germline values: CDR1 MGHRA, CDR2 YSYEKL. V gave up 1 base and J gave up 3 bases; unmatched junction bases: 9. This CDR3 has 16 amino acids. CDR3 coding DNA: TGCGCCAGCAGCCAAGCCCCAGCGGGACCCTACTACGAGCAGTACTTC. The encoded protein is CASSQAPAGPYYEQYF.

The CDR3 DNA reads as TGCGCCAGCAGCTTGCGTTCTAGTTATGAGCAGTTCTTC. Translated: CASSLRSSYEQFF. The genes are TRBV5-1 and TRBJ2-1; D remains ambiguous. Germline values: CDR1 SGHRS, CDR2 YFSETQ. The CDR3 is 13 residues long. V lost 1 base and J lost 8, with 10 bases in between. Full variable domain (rest looked up from reference TRBV5-1 and TRBJ2-1): KAGVTQTPRYLIKTRGQQVTLSCSPISGHRSVSWYQQTPGQGLQFLFEYFSETQRNKGNFPGRFSGRQFSNSRSEMNVSTLELGDSALYLCASSLRSSYEQFFGPGTRLTVL.

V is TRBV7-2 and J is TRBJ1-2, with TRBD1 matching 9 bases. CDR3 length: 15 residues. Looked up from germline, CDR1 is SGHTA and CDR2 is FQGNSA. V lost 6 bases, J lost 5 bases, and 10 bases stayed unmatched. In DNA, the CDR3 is TGTGCCAGCAGTTCCATGCTCGGACAGGGGTATGGCTACACCTTC. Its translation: CASSSMLGQGYGYTF. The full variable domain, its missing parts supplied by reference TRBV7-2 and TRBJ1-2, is GAGVSQSPSNKVTEKGKDVELRCDPISGHTALYWYRQSLGQGLEFLIYFQGNSAPDKSGLPSDRFSAERTGGSVSTLTIQRTQQEDSAVYLCASSSMLGQGYGYTFGSGTRLTVV.

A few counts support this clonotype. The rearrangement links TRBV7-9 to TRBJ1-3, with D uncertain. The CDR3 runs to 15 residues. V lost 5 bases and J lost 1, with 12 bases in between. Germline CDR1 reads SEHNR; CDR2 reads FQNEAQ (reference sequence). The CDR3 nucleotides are TGTGCCAGCAGCCGTGGGTCTAGGTCTGGAAACACCATATATTTT. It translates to CASSRGSRSGNTIYF.

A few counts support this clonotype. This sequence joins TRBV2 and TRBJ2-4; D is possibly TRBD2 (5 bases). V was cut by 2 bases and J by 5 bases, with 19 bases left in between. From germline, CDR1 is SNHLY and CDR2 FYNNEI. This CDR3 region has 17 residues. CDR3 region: CASSETEPTGYQNIQYF. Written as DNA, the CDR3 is TGTGCCAGCAGTGAAACTGAACCCACGGGGTACCAAAACATTCAGTACTTC.

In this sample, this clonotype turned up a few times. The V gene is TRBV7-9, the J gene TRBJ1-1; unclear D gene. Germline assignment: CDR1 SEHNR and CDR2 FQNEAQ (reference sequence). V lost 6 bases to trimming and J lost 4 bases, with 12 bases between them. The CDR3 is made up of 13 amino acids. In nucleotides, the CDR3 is TGTGCCAGCAGTGAGGGTCTCTCCACTGAAGCTTTCTTT. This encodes CASSEGLSTEAFF.

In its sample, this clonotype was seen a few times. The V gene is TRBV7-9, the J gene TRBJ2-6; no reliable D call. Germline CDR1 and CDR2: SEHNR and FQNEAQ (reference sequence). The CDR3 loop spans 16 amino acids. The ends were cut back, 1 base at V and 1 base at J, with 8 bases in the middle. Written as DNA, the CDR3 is TGTGCCAGCAGCTTAGAGCCCGGGTCTGGGGCCAACGTCCTGACTTTC. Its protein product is CASSLEPGSGANVLTF. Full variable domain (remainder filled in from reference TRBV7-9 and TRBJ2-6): DTGVSQNPRHKITKRGQNVTFRCDPISEHNRLYWYRQTLGQGPEFLTYFQNEAQLEKSRLLSDRFSAERPKGSFSTLEIQRTEQGDSAMYLCASSLEPGSGANVLTFGAGSRLTVL.

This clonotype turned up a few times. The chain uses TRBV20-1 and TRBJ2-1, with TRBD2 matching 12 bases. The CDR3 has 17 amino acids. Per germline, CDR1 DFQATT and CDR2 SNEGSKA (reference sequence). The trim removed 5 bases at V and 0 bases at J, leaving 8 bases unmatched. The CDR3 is CSAGASGGVVSYNEQFF. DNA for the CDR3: TGCAGTGCTGGGGCTAGCGGGGGGGTAGTCTCCTACAATGAGCAGTTCTTC.

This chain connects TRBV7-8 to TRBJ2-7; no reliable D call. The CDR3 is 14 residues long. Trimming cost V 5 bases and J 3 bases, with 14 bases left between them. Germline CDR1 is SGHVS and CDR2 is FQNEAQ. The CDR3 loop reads CASSVYERDYEQYV. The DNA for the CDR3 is TGTGCCAGCAGCGTATACGAAAGAGACTACGAGCAGTACGTC.

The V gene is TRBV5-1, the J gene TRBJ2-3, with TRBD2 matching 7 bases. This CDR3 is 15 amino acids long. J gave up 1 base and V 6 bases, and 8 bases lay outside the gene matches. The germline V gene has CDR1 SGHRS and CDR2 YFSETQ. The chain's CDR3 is CASTRGGLGTDTQYF. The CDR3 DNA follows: TGCGCCAGCACCCGGGGAGGACTAGGCACAGATACGCAGTATTTT.

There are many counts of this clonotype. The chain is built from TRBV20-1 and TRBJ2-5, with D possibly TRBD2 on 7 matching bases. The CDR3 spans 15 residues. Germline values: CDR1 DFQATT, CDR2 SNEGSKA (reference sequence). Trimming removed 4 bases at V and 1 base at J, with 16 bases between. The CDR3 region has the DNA TGCAGTGCTAAGTTGGGGGGGGCCATCCAAGAGACCCAGTACTTC. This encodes CSAKLGGAIQETQYF.

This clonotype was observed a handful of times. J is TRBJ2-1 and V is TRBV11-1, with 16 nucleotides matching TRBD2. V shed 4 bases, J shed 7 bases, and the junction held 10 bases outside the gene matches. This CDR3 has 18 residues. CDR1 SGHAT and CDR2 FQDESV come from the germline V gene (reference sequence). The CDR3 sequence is CASSSPGLAGGPWNEQFF. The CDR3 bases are TGTGCCAGCAGCTCCCCGGGACTAGCGGGAGGGCCGTGGAATGAGCAGTTCTTC.

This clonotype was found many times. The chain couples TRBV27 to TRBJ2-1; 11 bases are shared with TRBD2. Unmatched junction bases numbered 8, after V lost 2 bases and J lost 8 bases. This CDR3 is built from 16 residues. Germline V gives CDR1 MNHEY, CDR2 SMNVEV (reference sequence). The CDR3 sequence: CASSLRYSGGEDEQFF. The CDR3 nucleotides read TGTGCCAGCAGTTTACGTTATAGCGGGGGGGAGGATGAGCAGTTCTTC.

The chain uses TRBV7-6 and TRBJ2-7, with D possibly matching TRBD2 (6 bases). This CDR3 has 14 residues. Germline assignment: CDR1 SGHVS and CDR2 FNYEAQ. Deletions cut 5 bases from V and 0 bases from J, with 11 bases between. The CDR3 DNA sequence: TGTGCCAGCAGCCGCGGGGCGTCCTCCTACGAGCAGTACTTC. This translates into CASSRGASSYEQYF.

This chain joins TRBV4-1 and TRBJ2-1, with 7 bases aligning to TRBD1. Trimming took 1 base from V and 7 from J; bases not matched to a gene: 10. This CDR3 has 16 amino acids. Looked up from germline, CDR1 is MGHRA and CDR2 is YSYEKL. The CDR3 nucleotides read TGCGCCAGCAGCCAAGTCCCCCCAGGGGGACCGAATGAGCAGTTCTTC. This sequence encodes CASSQVPPGGPNEQFF.

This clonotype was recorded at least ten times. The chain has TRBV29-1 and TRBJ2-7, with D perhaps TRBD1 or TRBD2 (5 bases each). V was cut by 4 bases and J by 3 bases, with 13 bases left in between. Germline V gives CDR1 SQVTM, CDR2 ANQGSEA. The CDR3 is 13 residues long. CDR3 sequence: CSVGDAENYEQYF. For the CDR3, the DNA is TGCAGCGTTGGGGACGCAGAGAACTACGAGCAGTACTTC.

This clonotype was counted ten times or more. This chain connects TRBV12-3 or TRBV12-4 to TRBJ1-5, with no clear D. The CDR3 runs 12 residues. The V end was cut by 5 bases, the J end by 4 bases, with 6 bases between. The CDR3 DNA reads TGTGCCAGCAGTACAGAGAATCAGCCCCAGCATTTT. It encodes CASSTENQPQHF.

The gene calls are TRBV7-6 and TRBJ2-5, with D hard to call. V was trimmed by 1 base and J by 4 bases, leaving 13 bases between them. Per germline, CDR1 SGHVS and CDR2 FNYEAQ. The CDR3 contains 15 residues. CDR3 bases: TGTGCCAGCAGCTTAGTCTCCGAGTTAGGAGAGACCCAGTACTTC. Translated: CASSLVSELGETQYF. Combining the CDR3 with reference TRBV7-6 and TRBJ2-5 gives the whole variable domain GAGVSQSPRYKVTKRGQDVALRCDPISGHVSLYWYRQALGQGPEFLTYFNYEAQQDKSGLPNDRFSAERPEGSISTLTIQRTEQRDSAMYRCASSLVSELGETQYFGPGTRLLVL.

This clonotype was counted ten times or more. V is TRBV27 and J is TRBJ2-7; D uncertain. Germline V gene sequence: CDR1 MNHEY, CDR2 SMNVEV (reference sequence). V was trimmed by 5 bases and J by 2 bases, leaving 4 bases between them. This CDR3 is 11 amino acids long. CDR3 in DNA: TGTGCCAGCAGTAACACCTACGAGCAGTACTTC. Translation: CASSNTYEQYF.

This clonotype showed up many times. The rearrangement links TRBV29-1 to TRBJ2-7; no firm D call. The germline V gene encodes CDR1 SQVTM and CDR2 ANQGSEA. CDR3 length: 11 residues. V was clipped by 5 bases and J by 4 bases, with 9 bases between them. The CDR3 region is CSVTKDYEQYV. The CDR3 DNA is TGCAGCGTTACGAAAGATTACGAGCAGTACGTC.

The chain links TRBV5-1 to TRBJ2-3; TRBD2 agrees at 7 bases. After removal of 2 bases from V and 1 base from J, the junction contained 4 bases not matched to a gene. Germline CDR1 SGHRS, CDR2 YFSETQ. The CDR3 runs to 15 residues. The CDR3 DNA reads TGCGCCAGCAGCTTCCTGCTAGCGGGCACAGATACGCAGTATTTT. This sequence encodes CASSFLLAGTDTQYF.

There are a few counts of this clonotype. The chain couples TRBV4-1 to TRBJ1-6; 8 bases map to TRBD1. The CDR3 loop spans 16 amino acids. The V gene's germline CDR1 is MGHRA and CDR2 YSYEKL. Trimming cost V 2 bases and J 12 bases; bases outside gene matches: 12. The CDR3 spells CASSQLAGTGVRPLHF. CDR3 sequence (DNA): TGCGCCAGCAGCCAACTAGCCGGGACAGGAGTCCGACCCCTCCACTTT.

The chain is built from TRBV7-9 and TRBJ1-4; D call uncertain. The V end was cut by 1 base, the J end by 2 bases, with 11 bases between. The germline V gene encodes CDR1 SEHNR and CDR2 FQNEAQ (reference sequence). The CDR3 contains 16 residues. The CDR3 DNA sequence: TGTGCCAGCAGCTTAGGCGGCCTGGCGACTAATGAAAAACTGTTTTTT. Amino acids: CASSLGGLATNEKLFF. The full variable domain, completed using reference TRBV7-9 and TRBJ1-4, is DTGVSQNPRHKITKRGQNVTFRCDPISEHNRLYWYRQTLGQGPEFLTYFQNEAQLEKSRLLSDRFSAERPKGSFSTLEIQRTEQGDSAMYLCASSLGGLATNEKLFFGSGTQLSVL.

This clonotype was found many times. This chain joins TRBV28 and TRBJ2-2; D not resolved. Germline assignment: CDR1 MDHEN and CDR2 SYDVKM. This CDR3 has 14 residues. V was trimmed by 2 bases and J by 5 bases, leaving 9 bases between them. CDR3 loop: CASSLIEKTGELFF. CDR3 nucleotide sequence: TGTGCCAGCAGTTTAATTGAGAAGACCGGGGAGCTGTTTTTT.

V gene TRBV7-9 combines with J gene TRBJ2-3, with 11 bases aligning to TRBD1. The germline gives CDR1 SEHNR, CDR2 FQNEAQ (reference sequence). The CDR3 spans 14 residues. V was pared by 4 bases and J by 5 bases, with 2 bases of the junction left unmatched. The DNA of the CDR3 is TGTGCCAGCAGCTCGGGACAGGGGGGAGATACGCAGTATTTT. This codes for CASSSGQGGDTQYF.

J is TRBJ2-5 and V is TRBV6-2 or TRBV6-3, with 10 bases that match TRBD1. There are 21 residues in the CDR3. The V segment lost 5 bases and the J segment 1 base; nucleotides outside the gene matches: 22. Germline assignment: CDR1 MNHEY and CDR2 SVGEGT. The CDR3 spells CASSISLSRVWTGGTQETQYF. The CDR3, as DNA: TGTGCCAGCAGTATCAGTTTGAGTAGGGTCTGGACAGGGGGTACCCAAGAGACCCAGTACTTC.